This TCR beta chain emerged from a study of technical replicates of blood from several donors (dated by TCRdb to the late 2010s). Library prep was done by the immunoSEQ multiplex PCR assay. TCRdb took this table from immuneACCESS and kept in-frame rearrangements with V and J called. Such tables lack part of the clones; where checked against another copy, unresolved V genes explain under half of the gap, and the rest is unexplained. This sample gives about 59,000 clones in total; 95% to 98% of them show up just once. The ten largest clonotypes hold 0.19% of the sample. The CDR3 runs 15 residues from the cysteine to the phenylalanine. The retained sequence is limited to the CDR3, 45 bases, with the frame set at the first base. CDR1 and CDR2 are drawn from the germline V gene (reference sequence): LNHDA, SQIVND. Germline trimming: 2 bases from V, 5 bases from J; junction bases outside gene matches: 5.

About this clone: Its antigen is currently not known. No per-base quality is available; no much larger clone lies one base away.

Sequencing input: T cells isolated from PBMCs. This chain is built from TRBV19 and TRBJ1-4; 7 of the junction bases match TRBD1. The receptor's source is a human donor in good health. At the DNA level, the sequence is TGTGCCAGTAGTATATGGGGGACAGCAAATGAAAAACTGTTTTTT. Translation gives CASSIWGTANEKLFF.